This entry lists 16 T cell receptor beta chains sequenced from one sample in a study of blood T cell repertoires in COVID-19. Profiling relied on immunoSEQ multiplex PCR, and the TCRdb table lists in-frame clones only, not all of them. Of 200,000 to 250,000 clones detected, around 90% appear once; the ten largest clones hold 1.5%. Sequenced input: peripheral blood. Receptors originate from a man aged 18 to 35 with active or convalescent COVID-19.

The CDR3 loop reads CAWSEGQGDGANQPQHF. The DNA of the CDR3 is TGTGCCTGGAGTGAGGGACAGGGGGATGGGGCCAATCAGCCCCAGCATTTT. This chain links TRBV30 with TRBJ1-5; 11 positions agree with TRBD1. CDR1 and CDR2 (germline): GTSNPN, SVGIG (reference sequence). The CDR3 totals 17 residues. After removal of 1 base from V and 3 bases from J, the junction contained 8 bases not matched to a gene.

This chain joins TRBV6-2 or TRBV6-3 and TRBJ2-1; a weak D match, TRBD2 (5 bases). CDR1 is MNHEY and CDR2 is SVGEGT in the germline V gene. This CDR3 has 13 residues. V lost 4 bases, J lost 1 base, and 5 bases lay in between. CDR3: CASSLASYNEQFF. In DNA, the CDR3 is TGTGCCAGCAGTTTAGCGTCCTACAATGAGCAGTTCTTC.

DNA for the CDR3: TGCGCCAGCAGCTTGGGACAGGGAAATAGCAATCAGCCCCAGCATTTT. This translates into CASSLGQGNSNQPQHF. The chain couples TRBV5-1 to TRBJ1-5, with 7 bases fitting TRBD1. Trimming removed 0 bases from V and 0 bases from J; junction bases left unmatched: 3. CDR1 and CDR2 (germline): SGHRS, YFSETQ. The length of the CDR3 is 16 residues.

The chain carries TRBV10-3 and TRBJ1-2; D ambiguous. The CDR3 contains 15 residues. Germline-derived CDR1 and CDR2 are ENHRY and SYGVKD. The V and J ends lost 3 bases and 8 bases respectively, with 19 bases between them. The CDR3 here is CAISDHSLPREGYTF. The CDR3 coding sequence is TGTGCCATCAGTGATCACAGTCTTCCTAGGGAGGGCTACACCTTC.

V gene TRBV5-8 combines with J gene TRBJ1-2; TRBD1 might be the D (6 bases). Germline CDR1 is SGHTS and CDR2 is YDEGEE. Trimming removed 3 bases at V and 5 bases at J, with 11 bases between. The length of the CDR3 is 13 residues. This CDR3 is CASSSPQGYGYTF. CDR3 coding DNA: TGTGCCAGCAGCTCTCCACAGGGTTATGGCTACACCTTC.

CDR3 in DNA: TGCAGCGTTGCTAGCGGGAGTTACACCGGGGAGCTGTTTTTT. Translation gives CSVASGSYTGELFF. The chain recombines TRBV29-1 with TRBJ2-2, with 10 bases that match TRBD2. The CDR3 has 14 residues. The germline gives CDR1 SQVTM, CDR2 ANQGSEA. V trimming: 4 bases; J trimming: 3 bases; junction bases outside the gene matches: 2.

The rearrangement joins TRBV20-1 to TRBJ1-1, with a tentative D call TRBD1 (6 bases). The CDR3 loop spans 14 amino acids. The germline V gene encodes CDR1 DFQATT and CDR2 SNEGSKA (reference sequence). The V gene lost 3 bases and the J gene lost 4 bases, with 15 bases spanning the gap. The CDR3 loop reads CSASPPQGFTEAFF. The CDR3 DNA follows: TGCAGTGCTAGTCCTCCACAGGGTTTCACTGAAGCTTTCTTT.

The sample holds one count of this clone. V usage is TRBV19 and J usage is TRBJ1-1, with 9 bases aligning to TRBD1. This CDR3 spans 13 amino acids. Germline trimming cut 4 bases from V and 6 bases from J; bases unmatched to any gene: 3. From germline, CDR1 is LNHDA and CDR2 SQIVND (reference sequence). In DNA form, the CDR3 reads TGTGCCAGTAGTACCGGGACAGGGTCTGAAGCTTTCTTT. Translation gives CASSTGTGSEAFF.

This clone was seen once. This chain joins TRBV7-6 and TRBJ1-1, with D maybe TRBD1 (5 bases). This CDR3 region has 15 residues. V was pared by 5 bases and J by 4 bases, with 17 bases between. Germline V CDR1 and CDR2: SGHVS, FNYEAQ. DNA for the CDR3: TGTGCCAGCAGCATTAAGGACGGGGGAGGCACTGAAGCTTTCTTT. Its protein is CASSIKDGGGTEAFF.

This clone was picked up one time. This rearrangement joins TRBV5-1 to TRBJ2-1; TRBD2 is a possible D gene (7 bases). Trimming left V 4 bases short and J 0 bases short, with 14 bases between. The CDR3 sequence is 16 residues long. Germline V gives CDR1 SGHRS, CDR2 YFSETQ. CDR3 in DNA: TGCGCCAGCAGCCGGTTGGGAGGGGGCTCCTACAATGAGCAGTTCTTC. Its translation is CASSRLGGGSYNEQFF.

This chain joins TRBV5-1 and TRBJ1-2, with 8 bases identical to TRBD1. The germline V gene has CDR1 SGHRS and CDR2 YFSETQ. This CDR3 contains 18 residues. The V segment lost 2 bases and the J segment 2 bases; nucleotides outside the gene matches: 14. CDR3 DNA: TGCGCCAGCAGCTTTTTTCTCCCTCGGACAGGGCACAACTATGGCTACACCTTC. As protein: CASSFFLPRTGHNYGYTF.

A note on this clone: Other DNA sequences in this sample translate to the same CDR3. This chain joins TRBV5-1 and TRBJ1-1; D gene uncertain. V was cut by 0 bases and J by 1 base, with 7 bases left in between. The germline gives CDR1 SGHRS, CDR2 YFSETQ. The CDR3 length is 14 residues. Written as DNA, the CDR3 is TGCGCCAGCAGCTTGGGTCCAGGGAACACTGAAGCTTTCTTT. This translates into CASSLGPGNTEAFF.

This clone was observed once. The V gene is TRBV19, the J gene TRBJ2-5; TRBD1 is a possible D gene (5 bases). Looked up from germline, CDR1 is LNHDA and CDR2 is SQIVND (reference sequence). V shed 3 bases and J shed 3 bases, with 17 bases lying between them. The CDR3 sequence is 16 residues long. The CDR3 is CASSIWQGGLKETQYF. CDR3 in DNA: TGTGCCAGTAGTATCTGGCAGGGTGGTCTAAAAGAGACCCAGTACTTC.

V is TRBV24-1 and J is TRBJ1-2; 7 bases match TRBD1. The CDR3 runs to 15 residues. Looked up from germline, CDR1 is KGHDR and CDR2 is SFDVKD. V gave up 7 bases and J gave up 0 bases; unmatched junction bases: 7. CDR3 sequence reads: CATSRTGTTNYGYTF. The CDR3 nucleotides are TGTGCCACCAGCCGGACAGGAACCACTAACTATGGCTACACCTTC.

The rearrangement links TRBV5-4 to TRBJ2-3; 7 nucleotides match TRBD2. V shed 6 bases, J shed 4 bases, and the junction held 11 bases outside the gene matches. The CDR3 contains 15 residues. Germline CDR1 and CDR2: SGHNT and YYREEE (reference sequence). CDR3 loop: CASTVQRGGADTQYF. The CDR3 DNA sequence: TGTGCCAGCACCGTACAGCGGGGAGGGGCAGATACGCAGTATTTT. Full variable domain (missing parts from reference TRBV5-4 and TRBJ2-3): ETGVTQSPTHLIKTRGQQVTLRCSSQSGHNTVSWYQQALGQGPQFIFQYYREEENGRGNFPPRFSGLQFPNYSSELNVNALELDDSALYLCASTVQRGGADTQYFGPGTRLTVL.

This sequence joins TRBV12-3 or TRBV12-4 and TRBJ1-5; D ambiguous. With 7 bases removed from V and 7 bases from J, the gap between germline ends came to 14 bases. This CDR3 is 13 amino acids long. CDR3 in amino acids: CASTRHLLQPQHF. The CDR3, as DNA: TGTGCCAGCACTAGGCACCTTTTACAGCCCCAGCATTTT.